Presented here are 12 T cell receptor beta chains from one specimen sequenced in a study of cytotoxic CD8 clonotypes in ibrutinib-treated CLL. Sequencing used immunoSEQ multiplex PCR; TCRdb keeps in-frame clones, though not all of them. This table holds 250,000 to 350,000 clones, about 72% found once. The sample was PBMCs, taken at disease progression, from a patient treated with ibrutinib. The receptors shown here come from a human donor with chronic lymphocytic leukemia.

Only a few counts were recorded for this clone. For the CDR3, the DNA is TGTGCCAGCAGACCAGACAGATACACTGAAGCTTTCTTT. Its protein is CASRPDRYTEAFF. The chain couples TRBV11-2 to TRBJ1-1; a weak D match, TRBD1 (5 bases). The CDR3 has 13 amino acids. V gave up 6 bases and J gave up 3 bases, with 11 bases separating them. CDR1 SGHAT and CDR2 FQNNGV come from the germline V gene.

This chain links TRBV7-6 with TRBJ2-1; D perhaps matches TRBD2 (6 bases). The CDR3 sequence is 15 residues long. V lost 3 bases and J 8 bases, leaving 17 bases between the germline ends. Germline-derived CDR1 and CDR2 are SGHVS and FNYEAQ. CDR3: CASSLVDVGDYEQFF. DNA of the CDR3: TGTGCCAGCAGCTTGGTCGATGTAGGGGACTATGAGCAGTTCTTC.

The V gene is TRBV7-9, the J gene TRBJ2-5, with D hard to call. Germline V gene lookup returns CDR1 SEHNR and CDR2 FQNEAQ (reference sequence). CDR3 length: 13 residues. V shed 4 bases and J shed 5 bases, with 11 bases lying between them. CDR3 sequence (DNA): TGTGCCAGCAGCTGGGAACAGTTGGAGACCCAGTACTTC. This codes for CASSWEQLETQYF.

The chain combines TRBV14 with TRBJ2-5, with unresolved D. The CDR3 runs to 14 residues. The germline V and J ends were trimmed by 1 base and 0 bases, with 6 bases remaining between them. Germline CDR1 SGHDN, CDR2 FVKESK. The CDR3 coding sequence is TGTGCCAGCAGCCAAGTGAGACACCAAGAGACCCAGTACTTC. Its protein is CASSQVRHQETQYF.

Concerning this clone: A read error may produce the germline difference seen at one junction end. This sequence joins TRBV18 and TRBJ1-2; 8 nucleotides line up with TRBD1. The CDR3 extends over 14 amino acids. Germline CDR1 KGHSH, CDR2 LQKENI. This CDR3 is CASSPQDRGRGYTF. The CDR3 DNA sequence: TGTGCCAGCTCGCCACAAGACAGGGGACGTGGCTACACCTTC.

V is TRBV2 and J is TRBJ2-7; 13 positions match TRBD2. Germline V gene sequence: CDR1 SNHLY, CDR2 FYNNEI. This CDR3 spans 15 amino acids. The V and J ends lost 6 bases and 6 bases, in that order; junction bases with no gene match: 8. In DNA, the CDR3 is TGTGCCAGCAGGCCTACTAGCGGGAGGGCGATCGAGCAGTACTTC. Its protein is CASRPTSGRAIEQYF.

At least ten counts were recorded for this clone. The genes are TRBV27 and TRBJ1-2, with D unresolved. This CDR3 comprises 15 residues. Trimming took off 5 bases at V and 5 bases at J, with 18 bases between the two ends. Germline CDR1 is MNHEY and CDR2 is SMNVEV (reference sequence). The DNA of the CDR3 is TGTGCCAGCAGTCCTCGGGTGGGAGTACCTTATGGCTACACCTTC. As protein: CASSPRVGVPYGYTF.

J is TRBJ2-7 and V is TRBV11-3; TRBD2 might be the D (5 bases). Germline V CDR1 and CDR2: SGHNT, YENEEA. CDR3 length: 13 residues. The V end lost 0 bases, the J end lost 5 bases, and 8 bases lay between the germline ends. This CDR3 reads CASSLEVGNEQYF. CDR3 in DNA: TGTGCCAGCAGCTTAGAAGTCGGGAACGAGCAGTACTTC.

This clone is a singleton in its sample. This sequence joins TRBV5-6 and TRBJ2-5; D may match TRBD1 or TRBD2 (5 bases each). Trimming removed 0 bases at V and 1 base at J, with 10 bases between. This CDR3 spans 15 amino acids. Looked up from germline, CDR1 is SGHDT and CDR2 is YYEEEE. The CDR3 region has the DNA TGTGCCAGCAGCTTGGGTGGGGGTTCCCAAGAGACCCAGTACTTC. It codes for CASSLGGGSQETQYF.

The J gene is TRBJ2-5, the V gene TRBV5-4, with D maybe TRBD1 (5 bases). V was cut by 4 bases and J by 5 bases, with 18 bases left in between. CDR1 SGHNT and CDR2 YYREEE come from the germline V gene (reference sequence). CDR3 size: 15 residues. CDR3 sequence reads: CASSGSQGRYETQYF. The CDR3 coding sequence is TGTGCCAGCAGCGGATCCCAGGGAAGGTATGAGACCCAGTACTTC.

This chain joins TRBV28 and TRBJ1-3; D is possibly TRBD1 (6 bases). Germline CDR1 reads MDHEN; CDR2 reads SYDVKM. The length of the CDR3 is 14 residues. The V end was cut by 6 bases, the J end by 3 bases, with 12 bases between. The CDR3 nucleotides are TGTGCCAGCAGGGAGACAGGCCTTGGAAACACCATATATTTT. It codes for CASRETGLGNTIYF.

V and J are TRBV7-2 and TRBJ2-7; tentatively, D is TRBD1 or TRBD2 (5 bases each). The CDR3 loop spans 16 amino acids. Deletions cut 5 bases from V and 6 bases from J, with 23 bases between. The V gene's germline CDR1 is SGHTA and CDR2 FQGNSA. The CDR3 DNA follows: TGTGCCAGCAGCCCCGGGCCCGCTGGGACCTCTACCGAGCAGTACTTC. This codes for CASSPGPAGTSTEQYF.